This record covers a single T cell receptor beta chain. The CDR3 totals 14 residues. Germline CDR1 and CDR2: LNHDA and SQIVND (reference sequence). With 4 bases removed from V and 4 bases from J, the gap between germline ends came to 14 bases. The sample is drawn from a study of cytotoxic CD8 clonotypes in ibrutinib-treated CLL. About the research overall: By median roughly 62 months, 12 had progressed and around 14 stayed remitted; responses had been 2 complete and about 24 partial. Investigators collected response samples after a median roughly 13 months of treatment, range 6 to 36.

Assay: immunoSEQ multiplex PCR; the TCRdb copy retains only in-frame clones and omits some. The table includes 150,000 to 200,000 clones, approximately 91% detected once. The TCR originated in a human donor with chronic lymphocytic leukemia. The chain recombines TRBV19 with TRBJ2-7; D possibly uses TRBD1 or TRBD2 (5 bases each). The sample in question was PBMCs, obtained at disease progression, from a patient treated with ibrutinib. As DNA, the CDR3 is TGTGCCAGTAGTACGGGGAAAAACAGGTACGAGCAGTACTTC. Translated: CASSTGKNRYEQYF.